The 21 T cell receptor beta chains reported below all come from one sample, sequenced in a study of blood T cell repertoires in COVID-19. Produced via immunoSEQ multiplex PCR; TCRdb's table is partial and in-frame only. This table holds about 110,000 clones, more than 80% found once. Material for sequencing was peripheral blood. Receptors were obtained from an elderly woman with acute or convalescent COVID-19.

The chain links TRBV4-1 to TRBJ1-2, with TRBD1 identical over 9 bases. The germline V gene encodes CDR1 MGHRA and CDR2 YSYEKL. The CDR3 spans 16 residues. Unmatched junction bases numbered 10, after V lost 1 base and J lost 7 bases. The CDR3 reads CASSQAATGGWSGYTF. For the CDR3, the DNA is TGCGCCAGCAGCCAAGCAGCCACAGGGGGCTGGAGTGGCTACACCTTC.

The chain recombines TRBV18 with TRBJ2-5; 7 positions match TRBD1. Unmatched junction bases numbered 12, after V lost 2 bases and J lost 0 bases. Germline V lookup: CDR1 KGHSH, CDR2 LQKENI. The CDR3 totals 18 residues. CDR3 nucleotide sequence: TGTGCCAGCTCACCAAAGAGCTCCGGGACAGCAGACCAAGAGACCCAGTACTTC. Its translation: CASSPKSSGTADQETQYF.

V is TRBV28 and J is TRBJ2-7; D perhaps matches TRBD1 (6 bases). This CDR3 comprises 14 residues. Germline V gene lookup returns CDR1 MDHEN and CDR2 SYDVKM. Trimming pared 4 bases from V and 2 bases from J, leaving 12 bases between. Here the CDR3 reads CASSSQRQAYEQYF. Here the CDR3 DNA reads TGTGCCAGCAGTTCCCAGCGACAGGCCTACGAGCAGTACTTC. The entire variable domain, with the rest obtained from reference TRBV28 and TRBJ2-7, is as follows: DVKVTQSSRYLVKRTGEKVFLECVQDMDHENMFWYRQDPGLGLRLIYFSYDVKMKEKGDIPEGYSVSREKKERFSLILESASTNQTSMYLCASSSQRQAYEQYFGPGTRLTVT.

This chain connects TRBV24-1 to TRBJ2-3; the D is unclear. Germline V gene sequence: CDR1 KGHDR, CDR2 SFDVKD. Trimming took 1 base from V and 0 from J, leaving 7 bases between them. The CDR3 is 15 residues long. CDR3 sequence reads: CATSDFTSSTDTQYF. The CDR3 bases are TGTGCCACCAGTGATTTTACATCTAGCACAGATACGCAGTATTTT.

This clone was seen just once. V is TRBV5-6 and J is TRBJ2-4; a possible D gene is TRBD2 (5 bases). Per the germline V gene, CDR1 is SGHDT and CDR2 is YYEEEE. The CDR3 is made up of 16 amino acids. V shed 3 bases and J shed 7 bases, with 20 bases lying between them. The CDR3, as DNA: TGTGCCAGCAGCTCGTGGACGGGAATGATTGGGAACATTCAGTACTTC. It encodes CASSSWTGMIGNIQYF.

The chain carries TRBV5-1 and TRBJ2-1; D possibly corresponds to TRBD1 (6 bases). Germline V lookup: CDR1 SGHRS, CDR2 YFSETQ. The V and J ends lost 4 bases and 1 base respectively, with 9 bases between them. This CDR3 is built from 14 residues. The CDR3, as DNA: TGCGCCAGCAGCCCCGGGACATCCTACAATGAGCAGTTCTTC. It codes for CASSPGTSYNEQFF.

The chain is built from TRBV9 and TRBJ2-1, with 7 bases fitting TRBD1. The germline CDR1 and CDR2 sequences are SGDLS and YYNGEE. The CDR3 runs 15 residues. V gave up 6 bases and J gave up 3 bases; unmatched junction bases: 9. CDR3 sequence reads: CASTRDSLDYNEQFF. CDR3 in DNA: TGTGCCAGCACCCGGGACAGCTTAGACTACAATGAGCAGTTCTTC.

The chain employs TRBV24-1 and TRBJ2-6; possible D gene TRBD1, 6 bases. CDR3 length: 16 amino acids. Germline CDR1 and CDR2: KGHDR and SFDVKD. V lost 6 bases to trimming and J lost 0 bases, with 11 bases between them. The CDR3 sequence is CATSPQGNSGANVLTF. In DNA form, the CDR3 reads TGTGCCACCAGTCCCCAGGGGAACTCTGGGGCCAACGTCCTGACTTTC.

This clone occurred once. As DNA, the CDR3 is TGTGCCAGCAGCTCGACGAGGGATGGCTACACCTTC. Its translation: CASSSTRDGYTF. The chain links TRBV5-6 to TRBJ1-2; D is unresolved. The CDR3 loop spans 12 amino acids. The V end was cut by 3 bases, the J end by 6 bases, with 9 bases between. Germline CDR1 reads SGHDT; CDR2 reads YYEEEE. The variable domain in full, with the rest retrieved from reference TRBV5-6 and TRBJ1-2, is DAGVTQSPTHLIKTRGQQVTLRCSPKSGHDTVSWYQQALGQGPQFIFQYYEEEERQRGNFPDRFSGHQFPNYSSELNVNALLLGDSALYLCASSSTRDGYTFGSGTRLTVV.

The CDR3 here is CASSPPNGAKNIQYF. In DNA form, the CDR3 reads TGTGCCAGCTCACCACCAAACGGGGCCAAAAACATTCAGTACTTC. This chain connects TRBV18 to TRBJ2-4; D call uncertain. The germline V gene has CDR1 KGHSH and CDR2 LQKENI. The CDR3 runs 15 residues. V lost 0 bases and J lost 1, with 7 bases in between.

The chain couples TRBV4-3 to TRBJ1-2; TRBD1 is a possible D gene (6 bases). V was pared by 4 bases and J by 3 bases, with 9 bases between. The CDR3 sequence is 13 residues long. Germline V gene lookup returns CDR1 LGHNA and CDR2 YSLEER. The CDR3 DNA is TGCGCCAGCAGCCGCAGGGGAGACTATGGCTACACCTTC. Amino acids: CASSRRGDYGYTF.

V and J are TRBV7-8 and TRBJ2-7; D perhaps matches TRBD1 (5 bases). The CDR3 spans 13 residues. CDR1 SGHVS and CDR2 FQNEAQ come from the germline V gene. The V and J ends lost 4 bases and 1 base respectively, with 8 bases between them. As DNA, the CDR3 is TGTGCCAGCAGCTCTCGACAGTCCTACGAGCAGTACTTC. It specifies CASSSRQSYEQYF.

The chain carries TRBV5-5 and TRBJ2-7; 7 bases are shared with TRBD2. V lost 2 bases to trimming and J lost 9 bases; unmatched junction nucleotides: 14. The V gene's germline CDR1 is SGHKS and CDR2 YYEKEE (reference sequence). The CDR3 covers 15 residues. CDR3 loop: CASSLGVGGAVGQYF. The CDR3 DNA sequence: TGTGCCAGCAGCTTAGGGGTGGGAGGGGCGGTAGGGCAGTACTTC.

The V gene is TRBV10-3, the J gene TRBJ1-5, with a weak D call TRBD1 (5 bases). There are 12 residues in the CDR3. The V end lost 10 bases, the J end lost 0 bases, and 7 bases lay between the germline ends. Germline CDR1 and CDR2: ENHRY and SYGVKD. The CDR3 nucleotides are TGTGCCACGACAGATAGCAATCAGCCCCAGCATTTT. This translates into CATTDSNQPQHF.

V gene TRBV6-4 combines with J gene TRBJ1-4; the D gene is possibly TRBD1 (5 bases). In germline, CDR1 is MRHNA, CDR2 SNTAGT. With 3 bases removed from V and 11 bases from J, the gap between germline ends came to 16 bases. The CDR3 has 14 residues. The chain's CDR3 is CASSEVGREGKLFF. CDR3 coding DNA: TGTGCCAGCAGTGAGGTAGGGAGGGAGGGGAAACTGTTTTTT.

The CDR3 DNA is TGCGCCAGCAGCCTCGGACAGGGGGGATACTACGAGCAGTACTTC. This encodes CASSLGQGGYYEQYF. The chain uses TRBV5-1 and TRBJ2-7; 10 nucleotides agree with TRBD1. There are 15 residues in the CDR3. Germline CDR1 SGHRS, CDR2 YFSETQ. Trimming took 4 bases from V and 3 from J; bases not matched to a gene: 7.

This sequence joins TRBV27 and TRBJ2-2; weak D call: TRBD2 (6 bases). The CDR3 is 13 residues long. The V end lost 6 bases, the J end lost 7 bases, and 12 bases lay between the germline ends. The germline gives CDR1 MNHEY, CDR2 SMNVEV (reference sequence). The CDR3: CASRTEGIGELFF. In DNA form, the CDR3 reads TGTGCCAGCAGGACGGAGGGGATCGGGGAGCTGTTTTTT.

The gene calls are TRBV2 and TRBJ1-6, with 9 bases fitting TRBD1. Looked up from germline, CDR1 is SNHLY and CDR2 is FYNNEI. Unmatched junction bases numbered 7, after V lost 6 bases and J lost 10 bases. CDR3 length: 14 amino acids. This chain's CDR3 is CASRLQGARSPLHF. CDR3 nucleotide sequence: TGTGCCAGCAGGCTACAGGGGGCACGCTCACCCCTCCACTTT.

The gene calls are TRBV9 and TRBJ2-1; 9 nucleotides agree with TRBD1. The V and J ends lost 5 bases and 5 bases, in that order; junction bases with no gene match: 5. Germline loops: CDR1 SGDLS, CDR2 YYNGEE. The CDR3 sequence is 14 residues long. Written as DNA, the CDR3 is TGTGCCAGCAGTGGGACAGGGCTGGACAATGAGCAGTTCTTC. This translates into CASSGTGLDNEQFF.

The genes are TRBV5-1 and TRBJ1-1; tentatively, D is TRBD1 (5 bases). Between the trimmed V and J ends, which lost 7 bases and 4 bases, there was a span of 14 bases. The CDR3 length is 13 residues. Per the germline V gene, CDR1 is SGHRS and CDR2 is YFSETQ. The CDR3 reads CASRLGEFTEAFF. The CDR3 nucleotides read TGCGCCAGCCGTCTAGGGGAATTCACTGAAGCTTTCTTT. The whole variable domain, filled in from reference TRBV5-1 and TRBJ1-1, reads KAGVTQTPRYLIKTRGQQVTLSCSPISGHRSVSWYQQTPGQGLQFLFEYFSETQRNKGNFPGRFSGRQFSNSRSEMNVSTLELGDSALYLCASRLGEFTEAFFGQGTRLTVV.

CDR3 DNA sequence: TGCGCCAGCAGTGAAGTAGGGGGGGCACCCCTCCACTTT. It translates to CASSEVGGAPLHF. The chain carries TRBV10-2 and TRBJ1-6; tentative D call: TRBD1 (6 bases). The germline CDR1 and CDR2 sequences are WSHSY and SAAADI. CDR3 size: 13 residues. Trimming shortened V by 3 bases and J by 11 bases, and 11 bases separated the two germline ends.